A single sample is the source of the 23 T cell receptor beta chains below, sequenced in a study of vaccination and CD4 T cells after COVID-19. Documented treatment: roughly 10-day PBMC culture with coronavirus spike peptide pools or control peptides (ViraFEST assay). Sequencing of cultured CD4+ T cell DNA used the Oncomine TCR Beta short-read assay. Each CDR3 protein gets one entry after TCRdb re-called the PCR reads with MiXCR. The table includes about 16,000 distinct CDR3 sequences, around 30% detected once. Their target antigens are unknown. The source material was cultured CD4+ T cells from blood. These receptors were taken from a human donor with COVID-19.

This CDR3 reads CASSRGQVISNQPQHF. The CDR3 DNA reads as TGTGCCAGCTCACGAGGACAGGTCATTAGCAATCAGCCCCAGCATTTT. This chain joins TRBV18 and TRBJ1-5, with 7 bases lining up with TRBD1. CDR1 is KGHSH, CDR2 LQKENI, per germline. This CDR3 has 16 residues. After removal of 4 bases from V and 0 bases from J, the junction contained 6 bases not matched to a gene.

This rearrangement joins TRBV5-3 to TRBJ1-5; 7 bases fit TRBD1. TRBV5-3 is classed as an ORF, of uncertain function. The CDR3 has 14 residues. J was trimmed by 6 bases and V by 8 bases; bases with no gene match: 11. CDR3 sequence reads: CASSPGTAGQPQHF. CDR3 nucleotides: TGTGCCAGCAGTCCCGGGACAGCGGGTCAGCCCCAGCATTTT.

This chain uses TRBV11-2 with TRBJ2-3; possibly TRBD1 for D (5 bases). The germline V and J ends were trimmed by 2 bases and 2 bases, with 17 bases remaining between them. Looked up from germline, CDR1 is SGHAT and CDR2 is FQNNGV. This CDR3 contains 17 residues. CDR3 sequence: CASSLNAQGRDTDTQYF. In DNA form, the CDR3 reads TGTGCCAGCAGCTTAAACGCTCAGGGTAGGGACACAGATACGCAGTATTTT.

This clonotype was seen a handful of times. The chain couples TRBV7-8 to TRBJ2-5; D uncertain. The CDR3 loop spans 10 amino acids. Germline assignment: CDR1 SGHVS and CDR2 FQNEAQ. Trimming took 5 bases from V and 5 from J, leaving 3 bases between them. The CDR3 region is CASSPETQYF. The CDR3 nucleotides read TGTGCCAGCAGCCCGGAGACCCAGTACTTC. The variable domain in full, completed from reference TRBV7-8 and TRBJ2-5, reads GAGVSQSPRYKVAKRGQDVALRCDPISGHVSLFWYQQALGQGPEFLTYFQNEAQLDKSGLPSDRFFAERPEGSVSTLKIQRTQQEDSAVYLCASSPETQYFGPGTRLLVL.

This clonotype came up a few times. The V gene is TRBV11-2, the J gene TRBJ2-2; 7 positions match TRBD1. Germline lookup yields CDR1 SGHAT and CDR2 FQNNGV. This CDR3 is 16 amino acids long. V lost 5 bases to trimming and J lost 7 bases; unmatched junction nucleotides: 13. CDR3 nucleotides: TGTGCCAGCAGCATCGTGAGGGACAGCGTAATCGGGGAGCTGTTTTTT. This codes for CASSIVRDSVIGELFF.

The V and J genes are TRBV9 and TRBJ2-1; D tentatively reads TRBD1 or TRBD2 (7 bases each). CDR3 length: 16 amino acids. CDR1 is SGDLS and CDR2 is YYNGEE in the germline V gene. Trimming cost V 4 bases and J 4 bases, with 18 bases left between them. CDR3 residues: CASSLGTVGGYNEQFF. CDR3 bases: TGTGCCAGCAGCCTGGGGACAGTCGGGGGGTACAATGAGCAGTTCTTC. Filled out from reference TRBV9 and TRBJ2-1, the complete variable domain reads DSGVTQTPKHLITATGQRVTLRCSPRSGDLSVYWYQQSLDQGLQFLIQYYNGEERAKGNILERFSAQQFPDLHSELNLSSLELGDSALYFCASSLGTVGGYNEQFFGPGTRLTVL.

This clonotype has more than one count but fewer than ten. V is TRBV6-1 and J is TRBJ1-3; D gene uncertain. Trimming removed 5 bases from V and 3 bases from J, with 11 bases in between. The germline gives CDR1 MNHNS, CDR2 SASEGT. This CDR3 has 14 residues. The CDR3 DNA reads TGTGCCAGCAGTCCGAGAGGGTATGGAAACACCATATATTTT. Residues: CASSPRGYGNTIYF.

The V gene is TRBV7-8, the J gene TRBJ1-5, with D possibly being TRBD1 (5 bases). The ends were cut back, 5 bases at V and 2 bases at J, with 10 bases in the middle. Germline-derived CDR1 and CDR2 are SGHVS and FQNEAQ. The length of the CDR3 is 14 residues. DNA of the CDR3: TGTGCCAGCAGCCCACGAGGGGGCAATCAGCCCCAGCATTTT. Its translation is CASSPRGGNQPQHF.

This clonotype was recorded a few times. The CDR3: CASTNEGTSTTDTQYF. Written as DNA, the CDR3 is TGTGCCAGCACCAATGAGGGGACAAGTACCACAGATACGCAGTATTTT. V and J are TRBV6-2 or TRBV6-3 and TRBJ2-3; a weak D match, TRBD1 (6 bases). V was pared by 7 bases and J by 2 bases, with 19 bases between. The CDR3 covers 16 residues. Germline lookup yields CDR1 MNHEY and CDR2 SVGEGT.

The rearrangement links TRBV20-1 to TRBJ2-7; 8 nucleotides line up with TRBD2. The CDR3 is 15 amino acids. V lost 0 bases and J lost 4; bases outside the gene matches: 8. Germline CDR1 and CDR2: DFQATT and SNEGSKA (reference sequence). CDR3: CSARDSSGLGYEQYF. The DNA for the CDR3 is TGCAGTGCTAGAGATTCCTCGGGACTAGGGTACGAGCAGTACTTC.

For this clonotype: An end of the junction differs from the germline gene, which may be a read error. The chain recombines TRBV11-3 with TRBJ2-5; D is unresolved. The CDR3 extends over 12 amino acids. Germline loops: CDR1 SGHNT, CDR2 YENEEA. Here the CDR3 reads CASSYTQEIQYF. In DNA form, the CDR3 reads TGTGCCAGCAGCTATACACAAGAGATCCAGTACTTC.

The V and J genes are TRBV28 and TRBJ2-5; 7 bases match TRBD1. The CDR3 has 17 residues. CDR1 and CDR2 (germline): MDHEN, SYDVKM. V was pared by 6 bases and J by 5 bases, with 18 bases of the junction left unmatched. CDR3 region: CASSPPTGSGSLETQYF. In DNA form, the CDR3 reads TGTGCCAGCAGCCCCCCGACAGGGTCGGGCTCTTTGGAGACCCAGTACTTC. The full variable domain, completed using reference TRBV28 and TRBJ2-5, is DVKVTQSSRYLVKRTGEKVFLECVQDMDHENMFWYRQDPGLGLRLIYFSYDVKMKEKGDIPEGYSVSREKKERFSLILESASTNQTSMYLCASSPPTGSGSLETQYFGPGTRLLVL.

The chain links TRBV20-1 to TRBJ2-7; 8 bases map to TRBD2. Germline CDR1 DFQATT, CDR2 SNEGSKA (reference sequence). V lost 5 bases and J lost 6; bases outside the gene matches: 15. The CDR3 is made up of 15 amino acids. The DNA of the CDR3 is TGCAGTGCTGAGGGCGGCGAGCGGGGGCCGTTCGAGCAGTACTTC. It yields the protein CSAEGGERGPFEQYF.

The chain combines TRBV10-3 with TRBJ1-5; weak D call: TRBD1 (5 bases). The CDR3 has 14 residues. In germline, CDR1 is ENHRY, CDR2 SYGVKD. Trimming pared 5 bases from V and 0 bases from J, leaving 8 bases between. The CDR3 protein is CAISSGHSNQPQHF. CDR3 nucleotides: TGTGCCATCAGTTCAGGGCATAGCAATCAGCCCCAGCATTTT.

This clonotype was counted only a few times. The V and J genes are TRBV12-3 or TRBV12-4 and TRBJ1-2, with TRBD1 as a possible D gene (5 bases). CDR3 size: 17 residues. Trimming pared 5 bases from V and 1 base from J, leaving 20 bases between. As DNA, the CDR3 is TGTGCCAGCAGTCCGGGGCGTAGGGTCAGCTATAACTATGGCTACACCTTC. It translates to CASSPGRRVSYNYGYTF.

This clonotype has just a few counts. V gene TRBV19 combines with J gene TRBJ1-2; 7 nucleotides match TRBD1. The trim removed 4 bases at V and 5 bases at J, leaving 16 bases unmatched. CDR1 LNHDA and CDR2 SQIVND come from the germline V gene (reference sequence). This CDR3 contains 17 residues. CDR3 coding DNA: TGTGCCAGTAGTACCAAGGGGGCAGGACTAGAGAGGTATGGCTACACCTTC. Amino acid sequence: CASSTKGAGLERYGYTF.

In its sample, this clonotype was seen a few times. Written as DNA, the CDR3 is TGTGCCAGCAGTGAAGACCGGGGCTCGGTGGGGAAACTGTTTTTT. The encoded protein is CASSEDRGSVGKLFF. The V gene is TRBV6-1, the J gene TRBJ1-4; maybe TRBD1 (5 bases). Per the germline V gene, CDR1 is MNHNS and CDR2 is SASEGT. V was trimmed by 1 base and J by 11 bases, leaving 17 bases between them. The CDR3 runs to 15 residues.

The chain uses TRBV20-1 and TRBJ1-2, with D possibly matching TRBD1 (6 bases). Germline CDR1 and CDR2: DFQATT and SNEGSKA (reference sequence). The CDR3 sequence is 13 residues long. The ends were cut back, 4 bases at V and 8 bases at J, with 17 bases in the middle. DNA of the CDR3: TGCAGTGCTACCGGGACTCCTAGGGGGGGCTACACCTTC. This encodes CSATGTPRGGYTF.

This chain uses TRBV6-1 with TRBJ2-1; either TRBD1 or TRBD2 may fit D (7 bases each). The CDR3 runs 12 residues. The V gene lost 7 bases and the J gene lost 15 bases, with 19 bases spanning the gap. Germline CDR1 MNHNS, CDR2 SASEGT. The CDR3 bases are TGTGCCAGCAATCTCAGGGGGGGGAGGTTGTTCTTC. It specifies CASNLRGGRLFF.

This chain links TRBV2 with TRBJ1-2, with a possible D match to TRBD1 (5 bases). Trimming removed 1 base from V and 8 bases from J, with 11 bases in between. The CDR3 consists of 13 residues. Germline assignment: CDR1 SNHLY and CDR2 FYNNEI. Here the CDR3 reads CASSEGGTRGYTF. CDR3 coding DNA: TGTGCCAGCAGTGAAGGGGGCACAAGGGGCTACACCTTC. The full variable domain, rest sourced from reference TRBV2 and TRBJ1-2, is EPEVTQTPSHQVTQMGQEVILRCVPISNHLYFYWYRQILGQKVEFLVSFYNNEISEKSEIFDDQFSVERPDGSNFTLKIRSTKLEDSAMYFCASSEGGTRGYTFGSGTRLTVV.

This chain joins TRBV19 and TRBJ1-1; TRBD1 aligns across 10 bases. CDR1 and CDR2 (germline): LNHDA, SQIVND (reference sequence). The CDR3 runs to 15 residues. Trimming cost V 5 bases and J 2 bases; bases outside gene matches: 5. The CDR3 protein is CASSVPTGGNTEAFF. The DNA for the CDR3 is TGTGCCAGTAGTGTTCCGACAGGGGGCAACACTGAAGCTTTCTTT.

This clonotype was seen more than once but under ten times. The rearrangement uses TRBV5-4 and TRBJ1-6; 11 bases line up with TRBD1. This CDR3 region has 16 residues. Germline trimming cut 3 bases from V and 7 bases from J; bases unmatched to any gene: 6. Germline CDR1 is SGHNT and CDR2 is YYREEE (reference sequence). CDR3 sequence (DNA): TGTGCCAGCAGCTCCCGGACAGGGGGCTCGAATTCACCCCTCCACTTT. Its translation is CASSSRTGGSNSPLHF.

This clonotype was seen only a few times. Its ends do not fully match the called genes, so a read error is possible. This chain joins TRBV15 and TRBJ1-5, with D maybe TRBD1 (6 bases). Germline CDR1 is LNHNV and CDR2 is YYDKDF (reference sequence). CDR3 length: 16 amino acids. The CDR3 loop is CATSGDGQGRTQPQHF. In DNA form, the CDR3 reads TGTGCCACCAGCGGAGATGGCCAGGGGCGAACTCAGCCCCAGCATTTT.